This T cell receptor (beta chain) emerged from a study of OX40 agonist ivuxolimab in advanced cancers. Profiling relied on immunoSEQ multiplex PCR, and the TCRdb table lists in-frame clones only, not all of them. The profile shows about 16,000 clones, 70% to 90% of them singletons. The J segment lost 0 bases and the V segment lost 3 bases, leaving 1 base of the junction unmatched. Germline CDR1 is ENHRY and CDR2 is SYGVKD. This CDR3 region has 15 residues. Systemic immunosuppression or autoimmune disease history was grounds to exclude patients. The receptor's source is an adult with an advanced solid tumor such as melanoma, head and neck, liver or kidney cancer. Sequencing was performed on CD4+ or CD8+ T cells sorted from blood, taken in a trial of the OX40 agonist ivuxolimab. This chain joins TRBV10-3 and TRBJ2-3; 9 nucleotides agree with TRBD2. CDR3 nucleotides: TGTGCCATCAGTGACCTAGCGGGAAGCACAGATACGCAGTATTTT. Amino acid sequence: CAISDLAGSTDTQYF.